Listed below are T cell receptor beta chains from one sample, sequenced in a study of blood T cell repertoires in COVID-19. Repertoires were generated with immunoSEQ multiplex PCR, while TCRdb's copy carries only in-frame clones and drops some. The sample lists more than 70,000 clones, less than 90% occurring once. Sequenced sample: peripheral blood. All receptors derive from a human donor in a cohort sampled during active COVID-19. CDR3s include the opening cysteine and the closing phenylalanine or tryptophan. The order of the fields is J gene, V gene, clone size, D gene, CDR3 DNA, CDR3 protein. D genes are given only for firm matches. The size entry is marked missing in some rows and otherwise reads once, few, many or a size class.

>TRBJ2-1|TRBV14|-|TRBD1
TGTGCCAGCAGCCAAGATCCCTCTAAGACAGGGGATTACAATGAGCAGTTCTTC
CASSQDPSKTGDYNEQFF
>TRBJ1-4|TRBV7-9|-|-
TGTGCCAGCAGCCAATTCCCCTCAGGGTCTAATGAAAAACTGTTTTTT
CASSQFPSGSNEKLFF
>TRBJ1-2|TRBV7-2|-|-
TGTGCCAGCAGCACCCGCAGGCATGGCTACACCTTC
CASSTRRHGYTF
>TRBJ1-3|TRBV6-5|-|-
TGTGCCTGCGGGGGTTTCGCTGGAAACACCATATATTTT
CACGGFAGNTIYF
>TRBJ2-5|TRBV10-3|-|TRBD1
TGTGCCATCAGTGAGTCGACAGGGAAGGAGGAGACCCAGTACTTC
CAISESTGKEETQYF
>TRBJ2-3|TRBV7-2|-|TRBD2
TGTGCCAGCAGCTTAGCGCTTACTAGCGGGAGCACAGATACGCAGTATTTT
CASSLALTSGSTDTQYF
>TRBJ2-7|TRBV7-9|-|TRBD2
TGTGCCAGGAGGAGCGGGAGTACCGAGCAGTACTTC
CARRSGSTEQYF
>TRBJ2-3|TRBV10-3|-|-
TGTGCCAGCGCTAGCACAGATACGCAGTATTTT
CASASTDTQYF
>TRBJ2-3|TRBV5-4|few|TRBD2
TGTGCCAGCAGACCGGGACTAGCGGGGATAATCAGCACAGATACGCAGTATTTT
CASRPGLAGIISTDTQYF
>TRBJ2-1|TRBV24-1|-|TRBD1
TGTGCCACCAGACTACGGGACAGGGGGACAACTTGCTACAATGAGCAGTTCTTC
CATRLRDRGTTCYNEQFF
>TRBJ2-3|TRBV2|-|TRBD1
TGTGCCAGCCGTGGGACAGTACCTAGCACAGATACGCAGTATTTT
CASRGTVPSTDTQYF
>TRBJ2-1|TRBV29-1|-|TRBD1
TGCAGCGTTGCTCGGACAGGGAGGTCCAATGAGCAGTTCTTC
CSVARTGRSNEQFF
>TRBJ2-5|TRBV13|-|-
TGTGCCAGCAGCTTAGCGGGCGGGTCTTACCAAGAGACCCAGTACTTC
CASSLAGGSYQETQYF
>TRBJ2-3|TRBV11-3|-|TRBD2
TGTGCCAGCAGCTTACTAGCGGTGAGCACAGATACGCAGTATTTT
CASSLLAVSTDTQYF
>TRBJ2-2|TRBV18|-|TRBD1
TGTGCCAGCTCACCACCCGGGACAGGGGGCTGGACCGGGGAGCTGTTTTTT
CASSPPGTGGWTGELFF
>TRBJ2-7|TRBV29-1|once|TRBD1
TGCAGCGTCGCCGGGACAGCGTCCTACGAGCAGTACTTC
CSVAGTASYEQYF
>TRBJ1-4|TRBV5-1|-|-
TGCGCCAGCAGCTTGGGGCAGATTGCAACTAATGAAAAACTGTTTTTT
CASSLGQIATNEKLFF
>TRBJ2-7|TRBV5-6|-|TRBD1
TGTGCCAGCAGCTCAACAGGGGCGGGCGAGCAGTACTTC
CASSSTGAGEQYF
>TRBJ1-1|TRBV14|-|-
TGTGCCAGCAGTCCAGGGAACACTGAAGCTTTCTTT
CASSPGNTEAFF
>TRBJ2-1|TRBV5-1|-|TRBD1
TGCGCCAGCAGCTGGAGGGACAGGGGGACATACAATGAGCAGTTCTTC
CASSWRDRGTYNEQFF
>TRBJ2-7|TRBV30|-|TRBD2
TGTGCCTGGACACCCGGGCGGGAGTTCGACGAGCAGTACTTC
CAWTPGREFDEQYF
>TRBJ2-7|TRBV5-1|-|TRBD1
TGCGCCAGCAGCGGTCGACAGGGGTCAGGCTACGAGCAGTACTTC
CASSGRQGSGYEQYF
>TRBJ2-7|TRBV25-1|once|TRBD2
TGTGCCAGCAGTGAGGCTCCGGGACTAGGGCGCGAGCAGTACTTC
CASSEAPGLGREQYF
>TRBJ2-2|TRBV5-1|-|-
TGCGCCAGCAGCTCGCAAGGACTGGCCGGGGAGCTGTTTTTT
CASSSQGLAGELFF
>TRBJ1-1|TRBV5-1|-|TRBD1
TGCGCCAGCGTACAGGGGACGAACACTGAAGCTTTCTTT
CASVQGTNTEAFF
>TRBJ1-2|TRBV7-9|-|-
TGTGCCAGCAGCTTAGGGGCCCGGGTGGAGGTCTATGGCTACACCTTC
CASSLGARVEVYGYTF
>TRBJ2-7|TRBV5-1|-|TRBD1
TGCGCCAGCGGAAATCAGGGGGCAGGCGACGAGCAGTACTTC
CASGNQGAGDEQYF